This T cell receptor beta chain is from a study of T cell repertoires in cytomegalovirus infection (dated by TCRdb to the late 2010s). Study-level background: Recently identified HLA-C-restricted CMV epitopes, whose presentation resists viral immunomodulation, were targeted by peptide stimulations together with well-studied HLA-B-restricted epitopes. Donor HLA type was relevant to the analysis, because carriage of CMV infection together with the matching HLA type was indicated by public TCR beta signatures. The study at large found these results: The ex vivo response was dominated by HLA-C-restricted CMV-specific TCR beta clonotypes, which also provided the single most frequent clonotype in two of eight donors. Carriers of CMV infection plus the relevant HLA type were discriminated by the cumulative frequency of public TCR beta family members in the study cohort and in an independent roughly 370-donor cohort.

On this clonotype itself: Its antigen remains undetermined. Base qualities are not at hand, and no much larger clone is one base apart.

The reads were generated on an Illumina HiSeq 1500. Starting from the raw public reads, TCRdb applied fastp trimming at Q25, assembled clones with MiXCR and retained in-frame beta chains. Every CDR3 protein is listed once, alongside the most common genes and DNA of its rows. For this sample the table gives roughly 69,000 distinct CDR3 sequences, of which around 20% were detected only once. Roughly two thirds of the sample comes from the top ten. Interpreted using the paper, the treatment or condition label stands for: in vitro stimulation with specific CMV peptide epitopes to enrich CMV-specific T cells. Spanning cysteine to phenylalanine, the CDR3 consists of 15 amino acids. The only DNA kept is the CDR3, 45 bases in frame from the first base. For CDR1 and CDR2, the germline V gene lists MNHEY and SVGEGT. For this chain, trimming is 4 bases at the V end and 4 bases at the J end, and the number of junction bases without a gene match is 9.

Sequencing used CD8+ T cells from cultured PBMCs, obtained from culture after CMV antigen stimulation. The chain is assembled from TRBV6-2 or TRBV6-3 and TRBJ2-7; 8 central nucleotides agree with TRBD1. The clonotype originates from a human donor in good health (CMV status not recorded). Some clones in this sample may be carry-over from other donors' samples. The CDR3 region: CASSSPPGQGYEQYF. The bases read TGTGCCAGCAGTTCCCCACCCGGACAGGGATACGAGCAGTACTTC.